This is a list of T cell receptor beta chains from one sample in a study of cytomegalovirus exposure and HLA in healthy donors. Sequencing was performed with immunoSEQ multiplex PCR; in TCRdb, only in-frame clones are kept and a portion is missing. The sample lists 200,000 or so clones; less than 90% were seen once. The source material was PBMCs. These receptors all stem from a boy aged 5-17 years in good health and CMV-seronegative. Each CDR3 is given with its conserved first and last residue. A D gene is named only where the DNA matches it firmly. Clone size is given for some rows only: seen once, a few or many times, or a class if the clone is expanded.

>TRBJ2-5|.|.|TRBV6-1
TGTGCCAGCACTAACGGGGTCATAGAGACCCAGTACTTC
CASTNGVIETQYF
>TRBJ1-2|.|.|TRBV4-1
TGCGCCAGCAGCCAACCGGCAGGGCCTTCATCGCAGTATGGCTACACCTTC
CASSQPAGPSSQYGYTF
>TRBJ2-7|.|.|TRBV4-1
TGCGCCAGCAGCCCGGGACTTCCCGAGCAGTACTTC
CASSPGLPEQYF
>TRBJ2-3|.|.|TRBV7-9
TGTGCCAGCAGCTTAGTCAGGGTAGATACGCAGTATTTT
CASSLVRVDTQYF
>TRBJ2-7|TRBD2|few|TRBV5-1
TGCGCCAGCAGCTTGCGACTAGCGGGAGGCGAGCAGTACTTC
CASSLRLAGGEQYF
>TRBJ2-1|.|few|TRBV5-1
TGCGCGGGGTGGACGGGACACTGGGGCAATGAGCAGTTCTTC
CAGWTGHWGNEQFF
>TRBJ2-1|TRBD2|.|TRBV4-1
TGCGCCAGCAGCCAAGAGGGGGGGAGGGATGAGCAGTTCTTC
CASSQEGGRDEQFF
>TRBJ1-5|.|.|TRBV6-1
TGTGCCAGCAGTGATTCGGGGTATAGCAATCAGCCCCAGCATTTT
CASSDSGYSNQPQHF
>TRBJ2-7|.|.|TRBV19
TGTGCCAGTAGTATAGCCCATCGACAGAGAAACCTTTACGAGCAGTACTTC
CASSIAHRQRNLYEQYF
>TRBJ2-2|.|.|TRBV7-9
TGTGCCAGCAGCTTGGCCAGCACCGGGGAGCTGTTTTTT
CASSLASTGELFF
>TRBJ2-3|TRBD2|.|TRBV23-1
TGCGCCAGCAGTCAAAACCAGCGGGAGTGGGACACAGATACGCAGTATTTT
CASSQNQREWDTDTQYF
>TRBJ2-7|.|.|TRBV5-4
TGTGCCAGCAGCCTGGGCCAAGGGGGCTCCTACGAGCAGTACTTC
CASSLGQGGSYEQYF
>TRBJ2-7|.|.|TRBV5-1
TGCGCCAGCAGCTTTGGAGCGGCGTTCAGGAGCTCCTACGAGCAGTACTTC
CASSFGAAFRSSYEQYF
>TRBJ2-1|.|.|TRBV29-1
TGCAGCGTTGTGGCAGGGCCCAATGAGCAGTTCTTC
CSVVAGPNEQFF
>TRBJ2-5|.|.|TRBV5-4
TGTGCCAGCAGCTTGGAGGCGGGGCAAGAGACCCAGTACTTC
CASSLEAGQETQYF